This T cell receptor (beta chain) was recorded in a study of Ad26.COV2.S vaccination and SARS-CoV-2 variants. This clone was seen just once. The sample's treatment: some 20 received Ad26.COV2.S at low or high dose, single or two shots; five or six received placebo; per-sample allocation not given. Sampling occurred on day 63 after the first vaccine or placebo injection. The protocol was immunoSEQ multiplex PCR, while the TCRdb copy is restricted to in-frame clones and leaves out a portion. Here the sample spans about 350,000 clones, about 85% being singletons. Germline CDR1 is MNHNS and CDR2 is SASEGT. The germline V and J ends were trimmed by 3 bases and 9 bases, with 12 bases remaining between them. The CDR3 sequence is 13 residues long.

This specimen was peripheral blood, taken in a trial of Ad26.COV2.S vaccine versus placebo. The receptor was isolated from a person aged 18 to 59 who received the Ad26.COV2.S COVID-19 vaccine or a placebo. The chain links TRBV6-1 to TRBJ2-1; D is possibly TRBD1 or TRBD2 (5 bases each). The CDR3 DNA is TGTGCCAGCAGTGATAGTCGGGGCGGTGAGCAGTTCTTC. This sequence encodes CASSDSRGGEQFF.